Presented here are 16 T cell receptor beta chains from one specimen sequenced in a study of shared clonotypes between healthy human individuals. CD8 cells classed as naive were CD45RO-negative and positively selected for CCR7, excluding terminally differentiated effector memory CD45RA+ cells. Using immunoSEQ multiplex PCR, the repertoire was profiled, and TCRdb retains in-frame clones only, with some absent. The sample consists of roughly 890,000 clones, about 92% of them appearing once. The sample taken for sequencing was naive CD8+ T cells sorted from blood. These receptors originate from a man younger than 45 in good health.

J is TRBJ2-5 and V is TRBV7-9, with 8 positions matching TRBD2. The germline CDR1 and CDR2 sequences are SEHNR and FQNEAQ (reference sequence). Trimming cost V 6 bases and J 2 bases; bases outside gene matches: 17. The CDR3 loop spans 18 amino acids. The CDR3 DNA reads TGTGCCAGCAGGCGTGAAAACGTCAGCGGGAGAGGGCAAGAGACCCAGTACTTC. This translates into CASRRENVSGRGQETQYF.

V usage is TRBV29-1 and J usage is TRBJ2-3; D may be TRBD2 (5 bases). The CDR3 consists of 13 residues. V dropped 7 bases and J dropped 1 base, with 12 bases sitting between them. The germline gives CDR1 SQVTM, CDR2 ANQGSEA. The CDR3 bases are TGCAGCGGGTGGCCAGCGGGCACAGATACGCAGTATTTT. As protein: CSGWPAGTDTQYF.

This chain joins TRBV6-1 and TRBJ2-7, with no clear D. Germline assignment: CDR1 MNHNS and CDR2 SASEGT. The CDR3 contains 14 residues. Trimming cost V 1 base and J 2 bases, with 9 bases left between them. For the CDR3, the DNA is TGTGCCAGCAGTGAAGGGACGGCGACCTACGAGCAGTACTTC. Its protein is CASSEGTATYEQYF.

The rearrangement uses TRBV7-6 and TRBJ2-7, with 8 positions matching TRBD1. V was clipped by 4 bases and J by 4 bases; unmatched bases: 18. This CDR3 is 18 amino acids long. Germline assignment: CDR1 SGHVS and CDR2 FNYEAQ. The DNA of the CDR3 is TGTGCCAGCAGCTCTGGACAGGGACCGAACCCCTTCGGTTACGAGCAGTACTTC. The encoded protein is CASSSGQGPNPFGYEQYF.

This chain connects TRBV2 to TRBJ1-2; no firm D call. This CDR3 region has 12 residues. Looked up from germline, CDR1 is SNHLY and CDR2 is FYNNEI. V dropped 6 bases and J dropped 3 bases, with 8 bases sitting between them. The CDR3 DNA reads as TGTGCCAGCAGGGGAACCCACTATGGCTACACCTTC. Protein sequence: CASRGTHYGYTF. Based on the CDR3 plus reference TRBV2 and TRBJ1-2, the full variable domain is EPEVTQTPSHQVTQMGQEVILRCVPISNHLYFYWYRQILGQKVEFLVSFYNNEISEKSEIFDDQFSVERPDGSNFTLKIRSTKLEDSAMYFCASRGTHYGYTFGSGTRLTVV.

The chain employs TRBV4-1 and TRBJ1-2, with TRBD1 identical over 7 bases. Per the germline V gene, CDR1 is MGHRA and CDR2 is YSYEKL. V shed 2 bases, J shed 11 bases, and the junction held 8 bases outside the gene matches. This CDR3 has 13 amino acids. The CDR3 sequence: CASSQSDRAFYTF. The CDR3 DNA reads TGCGCCAGCAGCCAAAGTGACAGGGCCTTTTACACCTTC.

The chain recombines TRBV7-9 with TRBJ2-7; 10 positions match TRBD2. CDR3 length equals 15 residues. The trim removed 2 bases at V and 5 bases at J, leaving 6 bases unmatched. The germline V gene encodes CDR1 SEHNR and CDR2 FQNEAQ (reference sequence). The CDR3 DNA reads TGTGCCAGCAGCTTAACCAGCGGGAGGGACGACGAGCAGTACTTC. Its protein is CASSLTSGRDDEQYF.

This chain joins TRBV5-1 and TRBJ2-3; 8 bases fit TRBD1. With V trimmed by 2 bases and J by 4 bases, 6 bases remained unmatched. The CDR3 is 15 residues long. Looked up from germline, CDR1 is SGHRS and CDR2 is YFSETQ. DNA of the CDR3: TGCGCCAGCAGCTTTGGGACAGGTGTCTCAGATACGCAGTATTTT. The encoded protein is CASSFGTGVSDTQYF.

The chain recombines TRBV5-6 with TRBJ1-2, with 8 bases identical to TRBD1. The germline V gene has CDR1 SGHDT and CDR2 YYEEEE. CDR3 length equals 15 residues. V shed 5 bases and J 3 bases; nucleotides not matched to a gene: 9. CDR3 amino acids: CASRRQGSVDYGYTF. As DNA, the CDR3 is TGTGCCAGCAGACGACAGGGGAGTGTTGACTATGGCTACACCTTC.

The chain uses TRBV14 and TRBJ2-7, with D perhaps TRBD1 (5 bases). V shed 1 base and J shed 7 bases, with 11 bases lying between them. In germline, CDR1 is SGHDN, CDR2 FVKESK. There are 13 residues in the CDR3. CDR3 DNA sequence: TGTGCCAGCAGCCAAGTCCCAGGGTGGGAGCAGTACTTC. This translates into CASSQVPGWEQYF.

The V and J genes are TRBV27 and TRBJ1-2; D not certain. Germline values: CDR1 MNHEY, CDR2 SMNVEV (reference sequence). With 1 base removed from V and 2 bases from J, the gap between germline ends came to 5 bases. CDR3 length equals 13 residues. The CDR3: CASSLFRNYGYTF. The CDR3 DNA reads as TGTGCCAGCAGTTTATTCCGGAACTATGGCTACACCTTC.

As DNA, the CDR3 is TGTGCCAGCAGCCAACTCGGGACTAGCGATTACTACGAGCAGTACTTC. It is translated as CASSQLGTSDYYEQYF. V gene TRBV7-8 combines with J gene TRBJ2-7; 10 nucleotides align to TRBD2. V dropped 5 bases and J dropped 3; count of bases not matched to a gene: 10. Per the germline V gene, CDR1 is SGHVS and CDR2 is FQNEAQ. This CDR3 is 16 amino acids long. Variable domain in full (rest from reference TRBV7-8 and TRBJ2-7): GAGVSQSPRYKVAKRGQDVALRCDPISGHVSLFWYQQALGQGPEFLTYFQNEAQLDKSGLPSDRFFAERPEGSVSTLKIQRTQQEDSAVYLCASSQLGTSDYYEQYFGPGTRLTVT.

The gene calls are TRBV27 and TRBJ2-7, with D possibly being TRBD2 (7 bases). V was clipped by 5 bases and J by 2 bases, with 16 bases between them. CDR1 and CDR2 from the germline V gene are MNHEY and SMNVEV (reference sequence). The CDR3 has 15 residues. Here the CDR3 DNA reads TGTGCCAGCAGTCCCGTAGGGGGGAGGGCCTACGAGCAGTACTTC. Translation gives CASSPVGGRAYEQYF.

This chain uses TRBV9 with TRBJ2-7; 7 positions match TRBD2. The CDR3 sequence is 13 residues long. Germline V gives CDR1 SGDLS, CDR2 YYNGEE. V trimming: 8 bases; J trimming: 0 bases; junction bases outside the gene matches: 5. CDR3 DNA: TGTGCCAGTAGCTCTAGCGGCTCCTACGAGCAGTACTTC. Amino acid sequence: CASSSSGSYEQYF.

The chain is built from TRBV2 and TRBJ2-3; perhaps TRBD2 as D (6 bases). Per germline, CDR1 SNHLY and CDR2 FYNNEI. The CDR3 has 12 amino acids. With 7 bases removed from V and 6 bases from J, the gap between germline ends came to 11 bases. The CDR3 protein is CASTRERDTQYF. The CDR3 DNA sequence: TGTGCCAGCACACGGGAGAGGGATACGCAGTATTTT.

The genes are TRBV27 and TRBJ2-1; TRBD2 agrees at 8 bases. Germline-derived CDR1 and CDR2 are MNHEY and SMNVEV (reference sequence). V shed 6 bases, J shed 2 bases, and the junction held 6 bases outside the gene matches. This CDR3 region has 15 residues. The DNA of the CDR3 is TGTGCCAGCAGCTCCGGGACTAGTGCCTACAATGAGCAGTTCTTC. Amino acids: CASSSGTSAYNEQFF.